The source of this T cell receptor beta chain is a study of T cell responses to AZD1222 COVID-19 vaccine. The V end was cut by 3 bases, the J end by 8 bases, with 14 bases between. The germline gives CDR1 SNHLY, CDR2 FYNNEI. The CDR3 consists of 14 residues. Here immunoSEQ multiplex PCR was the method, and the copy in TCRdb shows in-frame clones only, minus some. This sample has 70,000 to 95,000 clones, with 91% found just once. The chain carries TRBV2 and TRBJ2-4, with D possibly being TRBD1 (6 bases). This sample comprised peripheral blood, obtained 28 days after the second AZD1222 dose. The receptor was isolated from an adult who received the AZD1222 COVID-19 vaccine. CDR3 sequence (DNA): TGTGCCAGCAGTGACCCCAGGGGAAGAGACATTCAGTACTTC. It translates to CASSDPRGRDIQYF.